A single sample is the source of the 25 T cell receptor beta chains below, sequenced in a study of glioma-infiltrating T cells. Using RNA template, CDR3s of TCR alpha and beta were amplified with iRepertoire arm-PCR. TCRdb passed the multiplex PCR reads through MiXCR, listing each CDR3 protein once. The data show about 400,000 distinct CDR3 sequences, 35% to 45% seen once. The sequencing sample was made of glioma tissue, nonneoplastic brain tissue, or PBMCs (not recorded which). These receptors were taken from a human donor with low-grade glioma or glioblastoma, undergoing nonglioma brain surgery, or in good health (not recorded which).

Comment on this clonotype: One base away lies a much larger clone, so this may be a sequencing read error. This rearrangement joins TRBV28 to TRBJ2-7; weak D call: TRBD1 (6 bases). Germline loops: CDR1 MDHEN, CDR2 SYDVKM. CDR3 length: 14 residues. Here the CDR3 DNA reads TGTGCCAGCATTTTATTGGGGGCTCCCCGCGAGCAGTACTTC. Protein product: CASILLGAPREQYF.

V usage is TRBV10-3 and J usage is TRBJ1-1, with D perhaps TRBD1 (5 bases). The CDR3 spans 12 residues. CDR1 is ENHRY and CDR2 is SYGVKD in the germline V gene. V was trimmed by 8 bases and J by 4 bases, leaving 11 bases between them. The CDR3 nucleotides are TGTGCCATCGGGGCGGTCGGCACTGAAGCTTTCTTT. Residues: CAIGAVGTEAFF.

The chain carries TRBV28 and TRBJ1-5; 12 nucleotides match TRBD1. The CDR3 loop spans 14 amino acids. The germline V gene has CDR1 MDHEN and CDR2 SYDVKM. The ends lost 9 bases at V and 6 bases at J; junction bases unmatched: 6. CDR3 in DNA: TGTGCCAGGAGGGGACAGGGGGCGATTCAGCCCCAGCATTTT. Protein product: CARRGQGAIQPQHF.

This clonotype was counted a few times. This chain links TRBV18 with TRBJ2-7, with D unresolved. The V and J ends lost 2 bases and 3 bases respectively, with 8 bases between them. CDR3 length: 13 residues. CDR1 and CDR2 from the germline V gene are KGHSH and LQKENI. CDR3 bases: TGTGCCAGCTCACCAACGATCGGCTACGAGCAGTACTTC. It codes for CASSPTIGYEQYF.

The J gene is TRBJ2-7, the V gene TRBV28; D is unresolved. This CDR3 has 13 residues. V was clipped by 6 bases and J by 6 bases, with 15 bases between them. From germline, CDR1 is MDHEN and CDR2 SYDVKM. CDR3 region: CASRRDFESEQYF. The CDR3 region has the DNA TGTGCCAGCAGGAGAGATTTCGAAAGCGAGCAGTACTTC.

CDR3: CASSQEWGRRTDTQYF. The CDR3 DNA reads TGTGCCAGCAGCCAAGAATGGGGGAGAAGGACAGATACGCAGTATTTT. This chain links TRBV3-1 with TRBJ2-3; perhaps D is TRBD1 or TRBD2 (5 bases each). The V gene lost 0 bases and the J gene lost 3 bases, with 13 bases spanning the gap. Germline V gene sequence: CDR1 LGHDT, CDR2 YNNKEL (reference sequence). This CDR3 is 16 amino acids long.

V is TRBV15 and J is TRBJ2-1; D gene uncertain. This CDR3 is built from 14 residues. Germline V lookup: CDR1 LNHNV, CDR2 YYDKDF (reference sequence). The V gene lost 0 bases and the J gene lost 10 bases, with 13 bases spanning the gap. CDR3 in amino acids: CATSRDRGAGEQFF. In DNA, the CDR3 is TGTGCCACCAGCAGAGATCGTGGAGCTGGAGAGCAGTTCTTC.

The chain has TRBV10-2 and TRBJ2-3; the match to TRBD2 covers 8 bases. V shed 1 base and J 2 bases; nucleotides not matched to a gene: 8. The CDR3 loop spans 17 amino acids. The germline V gene has CDR1 WSHSY and CDR2 SAAADI. CDR3 in DNA: TGCGCCAGCAGTGAGTGGTCGGGTAGCGGGATCACAGATACGCAGTATTTT. Amino acids: CASSEWSGSGITDTQYF.

The CDR3 region is CASSWGLAGAGNEQFF. The CDR3 region has the DNA TGTGCCAGCAGTTGGGGGTTAGCGGGAGCCGGCAATGAGCAGTTCTTC. The rearrangement joins TRBV27 to TRBJ2-1, with 9 bases aligning to TRBD2. Germline CDR1 and CDR2: MNHEY and SMNVEV (reference sequence). With 4 bases clipped from V and 6 bases from J, the junction kept 10 bases outside the gene matches. The CDR3 is 16 amino acids.

This sequence joins TRBV7-2 and TRBJ2-1, with D perhaps TRBD1 or TRBD2 (5 bases each). Germline CDR1 is SGHTA and CDR2 is FQGNSA. CDR3 length equals 13 residues. The ends were cut back, 5 bases at V and 6 bases at J, with 11 bases in the middle. The DNA of the CDR3 is TGTGCCAGCAGCCCTTGGGACGGCAATGAGCAGTTCTTC. Protein: CASSPWDGNEQFF.

This clonotype was detected only a few times. This chain connects TRBV28 to TRBJ2-7; 11 bases are a match to TRBD1. Germline lookup yields CDR1 MDHEN and CDR2 SYDVKM. After removal of 3 bases from V and 3 bases from J, the junction contained 22 bases not matched to a gene. CDR3 length equals 21 residues. This chain's CDR3 is CASSFSVASSFSGQGGYEQYF. For the CDR3, the DNA is TGTGCCAGCAGTTTCTCGGTTGCCAGCAGTTTCTCGGGACAGGGGGGCTACGAGCAGTACTTC. Full variable domain (rest looked up from reference TRBV28 and TRBJ2-7): DVKVTQSSRYLVKRTGEKVFLECVQDMDHENMFWYRQDPGLGLRLIYFSYDVKMKEKGDIPEGYSVSREKKERFSLILESASTNQTSMYLCASSFSVASSFSGQGGYEQYFGPGTRLTVT.

The J gene is TRBJ2-7, the V gene TRBV5-1; D is perhaps TRBD1 (6 bases). From germline, CDR1 is SGHRS and CDR2 YFSETQ. This CDR3 region has 14 residues. Deletions cut 4 bases from V and 3 bases from J, with 14 bases between. The CDR3 nucleotides are TGCGCCAGCAGCAGAAAGGACAGCAACTACGAGCAGTACTTC. Protein product: CASSRKDSNYEQYF.

This clonotype appeared many times. This chain links TRBV6-1 with TRBJ2-1; no clear D. CDR3 length: 14 residues. V was shortened by 2 bases and J by 8 bases, with 13 bases between the two germline ends. Germline V lookup: CDR1 MNHNS, CDR2 SASEGT. CDR3 amino acids: CASSEIHGFDEQFF. CDR3 coding DNA: TGTGCCAGCAGTGAAATCCATGGTTTTGATGAGCAGTTCTTC.

This clonotype was counted at least ten times. The V and J genes are TRBV7-9 and TRBJ2-3, with TRBD2 matching 14 bases. The J segment lost 4 bases and the V segment lost 6 bases, leaving 3 bases of the junction unmatched. This CDR3 has 15 amino acids. Germline V gene lookup returns CDR1 SEHNR and CDR2 FQNEAQ (reference sequence). CDR3 DNA: TGTGCCAGCAGAACGGGACTAGCGGGAGCAGATACGCAGTATTTT. Protein product: CASRTGLAGADTQYF.

The V call is TRBV12-3 or TRBV12-4, the J call TRBJ1-6, with D maybe TRBD1 (5 bases). With 3 bases removed from V and 4 bases from J, the gap between germline ends came to 13 bases. The CDR3 covers 16 residues. The CDR3 sequence is CASSFRGEGYNSPLHF. The CDR3 nucleotides are TGTGCCAGCAGTTTCAGAGGGGAGGGTTATAATTCACCCCTCCACTTT.

The V and J genes are TRBV4-3 and TRBJ2-1; D is possibly TRBD2 (6 bases). The V end lost 4 bases, the J end lost 3 bases, and 16 bases lay between the germline ends. Germline V gives CDR1 LGHNA, CDR2 YSLEER. CDR3 length: 16 amino acids. The CDR3 spells CASSPTTGAIYNEQFF. The CDR3 DNA reads as TGCGCCAGCAGCCCGACGACGGGAGCCATCTACAATGAGCAGTTCTTC.

Only a few counts were recorded for this clonotype. This CDR3 fails to terminate in the conserved phenylalanine or tryptophan, so it likely reflects a read error. The chain carries TRBV6-2 or TRBV6-3 and TRBJ1-6; D not certain. The CDR3 is 12 residues long. V was shortened by 11 bases and J by 10 bases, with 15 bases between the two germline ends. From germline, CDR1 is MNHEY and CDR2 SVGEGT. CDR3 residues: CAAGPQASPLHS. The CDR3 region has the DNA TGTGCCGCTGGGCCTCAGGCCTCACCCCTCCACTCT.

This clonotype was observed many times. The chain combines TRBV6-1 with TRBJ1-1; tentatively, D is TRBD1 (5 bases). The CDR3 totals 15 residues. The germline V gene has CDR1 MNHNS and CDR2 SASEGT. V lost 7 bases, J lost 0 bases, and 15 bases lay in between. The CDR3 protein is CASIRDSHLNTEAFF. The CDR3 DNA reads TGTGCCAGCATCCGTGACAGCCATTTGAACACTGAAGCTTTCTTT.

In its sample, this clonotype was seen many times. This rearrangement joins TRBV27 to TRBJ1-4; a weak D match, TRBD1 (6 bases). Germline V lookup: CDR1 MNHEY, CDR2 SMNVEV (reference sequence). V lost 3 bases and J 7 bases, leaving 12 bases between the germline ends. The CDR3 contains 14 residues. The CDR3 here is CASSFGSQGEKLFF. The CDR3 DNA reads TGTGCCAGCAGTTTCGGCTCACAGGGTGAAAAACTGTTTTTT.

As for this clonotype: This may be a read error: a much more frequent sequence differs by one nucleotide. This chain connects TRBV20-1 to TRBJ1-2, with D unresolved. Germline loops: CDR1 DFQATT, CDR2 SNEGSKA (reference sequence). Trimming took 6 bases from V and 4 from J, leaving 12 bases between them. The CDR3 spans 12 residues. The CDR3 DNA reads as TGCAGTGCAGATCTTTTATCCTATGGCTACACCTTC. Translated, it gives CSADLLSYGYTF.

The chain joins TRBV7-9 to TRBJ1-1, with D tentatively TRBD1 (6 bases). V lost 1 base to trimming and J lost 1 base, with 16 bases between them. CDR1 SEHNR and CDR2 FQNEAQ come from the germline V gene (reference sequence). The CDR3 is 17 residues long. CDR3 sequence: CASSLGGGGSRNTEAFF. The CDR3 DNA sequence: TGTGCCAGCAGCTTAGGGGGGGGGGGCTCGCGGAACACTGAAGCTTTCTTT.

V usage is TRBV5-1 and J usage is TRBJ1-6, with D possibly TRBD1 on 5 matching bases. V was trimmed by 5 bases and J by 7 bases, leaving 16 bases between them. The CDR3 runs to 15 residues. The germline V gene has CDR1 SGHRS and CDR2 YFSETQ. The DNA of the CDR3 is TGCGCCAGCAGGGGACGGGTCGACACAAATTCACCCCTCCACTTT. Its protein product is CASRGRVDTNSPLHF.

The chain employs TRBV12-3 or TRBV12-4 and TRBJ1-5, with unresolved D. Trimming stripped 2 bases from V and 6 bases from J, with 8 bases between. This CDR3 contains 13 residues. The CDR3 loop is CASSLTDAQPQHF. For the CDR3, the DNA is TGTGCCAGCAGTTTAACGGACGCTCAGCCCCAGCATTTT.

This clonotype came up a few times. The chain links TRBV7-3 to TRBJ2-1; D call uncertain. The germline gives CDR1 SGHTA, CDR2 FQGTGA. The CDR3 consists of 12 residues. V lost 4 bases to trimming and J lost 9 bases, with 10 bases between them. CDR3 loop: CASSSQLGEQFF. The CDR3 coding sequence is TGTGCCAGCAGCTCCCAGCTAGGTGAGCAGTTCTTC.

This clonotype was seen many times. The V and J genes are TRBV2 and TRBJ2-3; no clear D. There are 11 residues in the CDR3. Per germline, CDR1 SNHLY and CDR2 FYNNEI. Trimming cost V 10 bases and J 6 bases, with 11 bases left between them. CDR3 nucleotide sequence: TGTGCCAACACTTACCAGGATACGCAGTATTTT. Its protein product is CANTYQDTQYF.